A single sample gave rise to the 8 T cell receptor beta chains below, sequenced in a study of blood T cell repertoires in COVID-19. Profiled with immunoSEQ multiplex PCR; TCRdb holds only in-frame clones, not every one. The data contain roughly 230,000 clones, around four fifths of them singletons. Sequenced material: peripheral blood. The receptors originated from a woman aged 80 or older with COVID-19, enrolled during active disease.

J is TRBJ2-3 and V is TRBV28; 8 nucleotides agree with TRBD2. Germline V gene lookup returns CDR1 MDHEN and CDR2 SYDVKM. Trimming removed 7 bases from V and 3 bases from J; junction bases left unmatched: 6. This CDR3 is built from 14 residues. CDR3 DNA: TGTGCCAGCAAAAAAAGCGGGAGTACAGATACGCAGTATTTT. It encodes CASKKSGSTDTQYF.

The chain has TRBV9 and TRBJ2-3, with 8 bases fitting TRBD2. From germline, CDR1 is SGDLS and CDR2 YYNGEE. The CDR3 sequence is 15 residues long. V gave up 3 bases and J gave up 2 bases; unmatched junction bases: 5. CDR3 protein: CASSGRGGPTDTQYF. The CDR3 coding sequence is TGTGCCAGCAGCGGTCGGGGGGGCCCCACAGATACGCAGTATTTT.

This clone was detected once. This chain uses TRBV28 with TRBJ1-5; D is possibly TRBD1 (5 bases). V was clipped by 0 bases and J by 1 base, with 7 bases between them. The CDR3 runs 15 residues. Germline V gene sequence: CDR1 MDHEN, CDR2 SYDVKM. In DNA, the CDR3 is TGTGCCAGCAGTTTATGGGCAGGGAGCAATCAGCCCCAGCATTTT. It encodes CASSLWAGSNQPQHF. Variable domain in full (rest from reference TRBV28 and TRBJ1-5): DVKVTQSSRYLVKRTGEKVFLECVQDMDHENMFWYRQDPGLGLRLIYFSYDVKMKEKGDIPEGYSVSREKKERFSLILESASTNQTSMYLCASSLWAGSNQPQHFGDGTRLSIL.

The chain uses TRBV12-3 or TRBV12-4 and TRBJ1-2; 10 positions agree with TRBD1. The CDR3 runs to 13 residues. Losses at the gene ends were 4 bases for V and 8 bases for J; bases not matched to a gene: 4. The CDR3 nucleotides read TGTGCCAGCAGTTGGGACAGGGGCTGGGGCTACACCTTC. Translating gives CASSWDRGWGYTF.

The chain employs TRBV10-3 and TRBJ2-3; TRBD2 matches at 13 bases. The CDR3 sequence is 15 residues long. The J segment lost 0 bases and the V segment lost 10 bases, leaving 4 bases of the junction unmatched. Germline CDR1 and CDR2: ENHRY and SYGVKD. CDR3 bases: TGTGCCACCGGGACTAGCGGGGCTAGCACAGATACGCAGTATTTT. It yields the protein CATGTSGASTDTQYF.

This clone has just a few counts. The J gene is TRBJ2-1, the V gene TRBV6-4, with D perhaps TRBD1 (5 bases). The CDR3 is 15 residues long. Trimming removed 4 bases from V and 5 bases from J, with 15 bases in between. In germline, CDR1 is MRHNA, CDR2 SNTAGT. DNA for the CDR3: TGTGCCAGCAGTGCCCAGGGTTTGCAGAACAATGAGCAGTTCTTC. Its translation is CASSAQGLQNNEQFF.

CDR3 sequence (DNA): TGTGCCATCAGTGGAGGTTCTGGGGAGACCCAGTACTTC. It codes for CAISGGSGETQYF. The chain combines TRBV10-3 with TRBJ2-5; unclear D gene. The germline V gene has CDR1 ENHRY and CDR2 SYGVKD. The CDR3 has 13 amino acids. V lost 4 bases and J 5 bases, leaving 11 bases between the germline ends.

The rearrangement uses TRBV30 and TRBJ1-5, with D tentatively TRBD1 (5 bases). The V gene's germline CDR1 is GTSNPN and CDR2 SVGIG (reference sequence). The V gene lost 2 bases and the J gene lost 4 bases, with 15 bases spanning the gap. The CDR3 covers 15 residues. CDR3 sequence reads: CAWSLPGLSNQPQHF. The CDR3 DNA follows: TGTGCCTGGAGTTTGCCGGGACTTAGTAATCAGCCCCAGCATTTT.